The 18 T cell receptor beta chains listed next were all sequenced from one sample in a study of naive and memory T cell subsets. TCR cDNA received a 3' ligated oligonucleotide that carried a UMI. The SP2 primer and nested alpha and beta constant region primers amplified ligated cDNA in four rounds. Each CDR3 protein gets one entry after TCRdb re-called the 5' RACE reads with MiXCR. The sample carries 50,000 to 60,000 distinct CDR3 sequences, approximately 8% recorded once. These TCRs come from a female donor in good health.

This clonotype came up many times. This chain uses TRBV5-1 with TRBJ2-2; D ambiguous. CDR3 length equals 14 residues. The ends were cut back, 4 bases at V and 4 bases at J, with 11 bases in the middle. CDR1 is SGHRS, CDR2 YFSETQ, per germline. Here the CDR3 DNA reads TGCGCCAGCAGCCCCCTTGTTGGCACCGGGGAGCTGTTTTTT. It encodes CASSPLVGTGELFF.

This clonotype occurred many times. This chain links TRBV7-8 with TRBJ1-1; the match to TRBD1 covers 8 bases. Trimming at V came to 7 bases and at J to 3 bases, leaving 13 bases not matched to a gene. Germline lookup yields CDR1 SGHVS and CDR2 FQNEAQ. The length of the CDR3 is 16 residues. The chain's CDR3 is CASTEQGGRGDTEAFF. CDR3 nucleotides: TGTGCCAGCACCGAACAGGGGGGGCGAGGGGACACTGAAGCTTTCTTT.

Ten or more counts support this clonotype. The chain carries TRBV14 and TRBJ1-1, with D possibly being TRBD1 (6 bases). Trimming took off 4 bases at V and 1 base at J, with 7 bases between the two ends. Germline lookup yields CDR1 SGHDN and CDR2 FVKESK. This CDR3 has 13 amino acids. Here the CDR3 DNA reads TGTGCCAGCAGCCGGGGACAGAACACTGAAGCTTTCTTT. It translates to CASSRGQNTEAFF.

This sequence joins TRBV6-2 or TRBV6-3 and TRBJ2-7, with TRBD1 matching 7 bases. The CDR3 contains 12 residues. V gave up 4 bases and J gave up 3 bases; unmatched junction bases: 0. Germline CDR1 reads MNHEY; CDR2 reads SVGEGT. The CDR3 coding sequence is TGTGCCAGCAGTTGGACAGGCTACGAGCAGTACTTC. Translating it yields CASSWTGYEQYF.

The sample holds many counts of this clonotype. This chain connects TRBV12-3 or TRBV12-4 to TRBJ1-3; 8 bases align to TRBD1. The V segment lost 8 bases and the J segment 7 bases; nucleotides outside the gene matches: 13. This CDR3 has 15 amino acids. The CDR3 loop reads CASDRGAGYRNTIYF. DNA for the CDR3: TGTGCCAGCGACAGGGGAGCAGGGTATAGGAACACCATATATTTT.

This clonotype was seen ten or more times. J is TRBJ2-6 and V is TRBV29-1, with D tentatively TRBD1 (5 bases). CDR3 length: 14 amino acids. V lost 1 base to trimming and J lost 2 bases, with 6 bases between them. Germline V gene data show CDR1 as SQVTM and CDR2 as ANQGSEA. Written as DNA, the CDR3 is TGCAGCGTTGAAGGGGGCGCTGGGGCCAACGTCCTGACTTTC. It translates to CSVEGGAGANVLTF. Full variable domain (missing parts from reference TRBV29-1 and TRBJ2-6): SAVISQKPSRDICQRGTSLTIQCQVDSQVTMMFWYRQQPGQSLTLIATANQGSEATYESGFVIDKFPISRPNLTFSTLTVSNMSPEDSSIYLCSVEGGAGANVLTFGAGSRLTVL.

At least ten counts were recorded for this clonotype. The chain has TRBV4-3 and TRBJ1-5; D unclear. This CDR3 has 15 amino acids. V was cut by 0 bases and J by 0 bases, with 6 bases left in between. CDR1 and CDR2 from the germline V gene are LGHNA and YSLEER. The CDR3 DNA reads TGCGCCAGCAGCCAAGACTCTATTAGCAATCAGCCCCAGCATTTT. Translated, it gives CASSQDSISNQPQHF.

V and J are TRBV7-8 and TRBJ2-5; the D gene is possibly TRBD2 (5 bases). With 7 bases removed from V and 6 bases from J, the gap between germline ends came to 21 bases. The CDR3 consists of 15 residues. Germline CDR1 reads SGHVS; CDR2 reads FQNEAQ. CDR3 protein: CASNSPLRGLKTQYF. The CDR3 nucleotides read TGTGCCAGCAATAGCCCCCTCCGGGGTCTAAAGACCCAGTACTTC.

This clonotype has a handful of counts. V usage is TRBV28 and J usage is TRBJ1-1; a weak D match, TRBD1 (5 bases). Germline lookup yields CDR1 MDHEN and CDR2 SYDVKM. V lost 2 bases and J lost 7, with 14 bases in between. CDR3 length: 14 residues. This CDR3 reads CASSLDLVGGEAFF. CDR3 nucleotide sequence: TGTGCCAGCAGTTTAGACCTGGTCGGGGGTGAAGCTTTCTTT. Variable domain in full (rest from reference TRBV28 and TRBJ1-1): DVKVTQSSRYLVKRTGEKVFLECVQDMDHENMFWYRQDPGLGLRLIYFSYDVKMKEKGDIPEGYSVSREKKERFSLILESASTNQTSMYLCASSLDLVGGEAFFGQGTRLTVV.

The chain carries TRBV20-1 and TRBJ1-2; no definite D call. Germline V gene data show CDR1 as DFQATT and CDR2 as SNEGSKA (reference sequence). This CDR3 comprises 15 residues. With 3 bases removed from V and 2 bases from J, the gap between germline ends came to 16 bases. The CDR3 sequence: CSARATLKGNYGYTF. Written as DNA, the CDR3 is TGCAGTGCTAGGGCCACCCTCAAAGGGAACTATGGCTACACCTTC.

This clonotype was seen more than once but under ten times. V usage is TRBV3-1 and J usage is TRBJ1-5; 7 nucleotides line up with TRBD1. Germline CDR1 LGHDT, CDR2 YNNKEL (reference sequence). V shed 7 bases, J shed 6 bases, and the junction held 9 bases outside the gene matches. This CDR3 is built from 14 residues. CDR3 region: CASTNRGHGQPQHF. CDR3 in DNA: TGTGCCAGCACTAACAGGGGCCACGGTCAGCCCCAGCATTTT.

This clonotype has a count of ten or more. This rearrangement joins TRBV6-2 or TRBV6-3 to TRBJ2-7, with D maybe TRBD1 (5 bases). Germline lookup yields CDR1 MNHEY and CDR2 SVGEGT. V lost 7 bases and J 5 bases, leaving 21 bases between the germline ends. This CDR3 comprises 15 residues. The CDR3 DNA sequence: TGTGCCAGCACCGACGTCGGAGCAGGGTCCCACGAGCAGTACTTC. It is translated as CASTDVGAGSHEQYF.

This clonotype turned up a few times. This chain connects TRBV5-1 to TRBJ1-4; 12 nucleotides agree with TRBD1. This CDR3 has 17 residues. The germline gives CDR1 SGHRS, CDR2 YFSETQ. Losses at the gene ends were 4 bases for V and 3 bases for J; bases not matched to a gene: 7. CDR3 sequence (DNA): TGCGCCAGCAGCGCGGGACAGGGGGCGCCTGCTAATGAAAAACTGTTTTTT. Its protein is CASSAGQGAPANEKLFF.

This clonotype was recorded many times. This chain joins TRBV20-1 and TRBJ1-6; D is possibly TRBD1 (5 bases). The ends were cut back, 6 bases at V and 7 bases at J, with 19 bases in the middle. The CDR3 has 15 amino acids. CDR1 and CDR2 (germline): DFQATT, SNEGSKA (reference sequence). CDR3 amino acids: CSALSRDGRNSPLHF. In DNA form, the CDR3 reads TGCAGTGCCCTTAGCCGGGACGGCCGGAATTCACCCCTCCACTTT.

This clonotype was seen more than once but under ten times. CDR3 nucleotide sequence: TGTGCCAGCAGCTTATTACCGGACCTACTCAATGAGCAGTTCTTC. Translating it yields CASSLLPDLLNEQFF. The rearrangement links TRBV7-8 to TRBJ2-1; D is ambiguous. Deletions cut 2 bases from V and 6 bases from J, with 14 bases between. The CDR3 length is 15 residues. CDR1 and CDR2 from the germline V gene are SGHVS and FQNEAQ. Filled out from reference TRBV7-8 and TRBJ2-1, the complete variable domain reads GAGVSQSPRYKVAKRGQDVALRCDPISGHVSLFWYQQALGQGPEFLTYFQNEAQLDKSGLPSDRFFAERPEGSVSTLKIQRTQQEDSAVYLCASSLLPDLLNEQFFGPGTRLTVL.

The sample holds many counts of this clonotype. The J gene is TRBJ1-1, the V gene TRBV12-3 or TRBV12-4, with D hard to call. There are 14 residues in the CDR3. Trimming took 2 bases from V and 1 from J, leaving 8 bases between them. CDR3 in amino acids: CASSLLSRNTEAFF. CDR3 coding DNA: TGTGCCAGCAGTTTATTATCCAGGAACACTGAAGCTTTCTTT.

There are many counts of this clonotype. The chain is built from TRBV29-1 and TRBJ1-2; D not certain. The CDR3 length is 12 residues. Between the trimmed V and J ends, which lost 4 bases and 8 bases, there was a span of 14 bases. Germline-derived CDR1 and CDR2 are SQVTM and ANQGSEA. CDR3: CSVAPHGEGYTF. The DNA for the CDR3 is TGCAGCGTTGCTCCACACGGGGAAGGCTACACCTTC.

Ten or more counts support this clonotype. The chain carries TRBV6-5 and TRBJ2-2; weak D call: TRBD2 (6 bases). Germline V CDR1 and CDR2: MNHEY, SVGAGI. There are 15 residues in the CDR3. V lost 5 bases and J 6 bases, leaving 16 bases between the germline ends. This CDR3 is CASSPLVGGPGELFF. The CDR3 DNA reads TGTGCCAGCAGTCCCCTGGTGGGGGGTCCCGGGGAGCTGTTTTTT.